The clone carrying this TCR beta chain was seen only a few times. What it recognizes is unknown. A J-beta primer mix and a sample-barcoded 5' primer were used in a second PCR of roughly 7 to 12 cycles. TCRdb analysed the 5' RACE reads with MiXCR anew, one entry per CDR3 protein. The sample consists of around 780,000 distinct CDR3 sequences, approximately 24% of them appearing once. This specimen belongs to a study of blood T cells in healthy people across ages. Per sample, extraction of total RNA gave at least 5.5 micrograms in every case. CDR3 length: 13 residues. Germline CDR1 reads MGHRA; CDR2 reads YSYEKL. V lost 2 bases, J lost 2 bases, and 6 bases lay in between. Whole-study results and caveats: TCR beta diversity per million T cells fell roughly linearly with age.

The same data also contributed to another study, on T cells of mothers and their children.

The V gene is TRBV4-1, the J gene TRBJ1-1; D not resolved. The sequencing input was blood. The sequence was obtained from a boy aged 5 to 17 in good health. This CDR3 reads CASSQIFNTEAFF. CDR3 nucleotides: TGCGCCAGCAGCCAAATCTTCAACACTGAAGCTTTCTTT.